Listed here is a single TCR beta chain. This clone's antigen is unknown. No quality values exist for individual bases; no much larger clone is one base distant. The sample is drawn from a study of brain T cells in children with intractable seizures (dated by TCRdb to the early 2020s). Study-level background: Resected brain tissue from some 49 pediatric epilepsy surgery cases was initially screened for immune gene transcripts with a NanoString immunology panel. Among the roughly 12 selected surgery cases, eight also had pre-surgery blood sequenced, leaving four with brain tissue only.

From the cysteine up to the phenylalanine, the CDR3 has a length of 12 residues. Here the CDR3 DNA is all that survives: 36 bases in frame from base 1. The germline V gene provides CDR1 SGHRS and CDR2 YFSETQ. V was cut back by 4 bases and J by 2 bases, leaving a gap of 5 bases between them. Broad study findings and their caveats: Because sequencing depth was different between pre-surgery and post-surgery blood, clones absent from the pre-surgery sample may reflect undersampling. Viral specificity was inferred solely from CDR3 sequence similarity, and the HCMV serostatus of the patients was not known.

The time point label on this specimen signifies: resected brain tissue, or blood drawn just prior to surgery. The surgery cases that showed the highest brain T cell transcript signatures were chosen for TCR beta chain sequencing of brain tissue, and of blood when it was available. Before surgery, patients had received at least one anti-epileptic drug. TCR-sequenced patients were children with drug-resistant epilepsy due to tuberous sclerosis complex, focal cortical dysplasia, Rasmussen encephalitis or hemimegalencephaly. Blood was drawn right before the epilepsy surgery. The Monarch genomic DNA purification kit was used to extract bulk genomic DNA from unsorted brain tissue and from whole blood. The immunoSEQ assay was used to generate TCR beta chain sequences from genomic DNA. The study's own analysis went as follows. Any CDR3 sequence that did not begin with the conserved framework cysteine at position 104 was removed by hand. Clonality was calculated as one minus the normalized Shannon's Diversity Index, with values ranging from 0 (maximal diversity) to 1 (oligoclonal). Differences in the frequency of the same CDR3 between samples, such as brain versus blood, were assessed with chi-squared comparison-of-proportions tests. Public clonotypes were found through immuneACCESS searches, while the VDJdb browser was used to judge similarity to known antiviral clonotypes. TCRdb took this table from immuneACCESS and kept in-frame rearrangements with V and J called. Such tables lack part of the clones; where checked against another copy, unresolved V genes explain under half of the gap, and the rest is unexplained. The V and J calls and the clone size are those of that table, but D and trimming were determined from the DNA. The table for this sample lists roughly 120,000 clones; approximately 94% of them were counted only once. The ten largest clones capture 3.5% to 4.5% of the sample.

The clonotype comes from a boy less than two years old with hemimegalencephaly and intractable seizures. The source material was peripheral blood, sampled at surgery. This chain is built from TRBV5-1 and TRBJ2-3; the D gene identity is not certain. The CDR3 corresponds to CASSPNTDTQYF. DNA sequence: TGCGCCAGCAGCCCGAACACAGATACGCAGTATTTT.